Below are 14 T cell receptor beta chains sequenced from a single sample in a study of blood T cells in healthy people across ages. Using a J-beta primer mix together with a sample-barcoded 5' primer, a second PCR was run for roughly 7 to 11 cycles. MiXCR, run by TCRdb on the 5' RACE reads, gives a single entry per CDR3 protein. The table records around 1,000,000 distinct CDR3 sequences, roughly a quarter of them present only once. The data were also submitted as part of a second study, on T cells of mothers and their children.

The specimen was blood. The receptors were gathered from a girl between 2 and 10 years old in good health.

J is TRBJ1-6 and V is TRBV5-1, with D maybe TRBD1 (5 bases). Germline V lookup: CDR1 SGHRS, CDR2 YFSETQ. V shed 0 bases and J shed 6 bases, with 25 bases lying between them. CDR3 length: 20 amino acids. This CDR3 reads CASSLVGAGMGEMANSPLHF. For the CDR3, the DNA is TGCGCCAGCAGCTTGGTTGGGGCAGGGATGGGGGAAATGGCTAATTCACCCCTCCACTTT.

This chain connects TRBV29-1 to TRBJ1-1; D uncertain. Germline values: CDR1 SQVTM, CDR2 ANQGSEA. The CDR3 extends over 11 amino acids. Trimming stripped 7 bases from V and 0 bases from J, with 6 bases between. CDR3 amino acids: CSAMMNTEAFF. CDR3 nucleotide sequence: TGCAGCGCTATGATGAACACTGAAGCTTTCTTT.

The CDR3 nucleotides read TGTGCCAGCAGCTTCGGAGACGCTGGAAACACCATATATTTT. The encoded protein is CASSFGDAGNTIYF. The gene calls are TRBV5-6 and TRBJ1-3; D is unresolved. This CDR3 contains 14 residues. Trimming removed 2 bases from V and 2 bases from J, with 8 bases in between. CDR1 is SGHDT and CDR2 is YYEEEE in the germline V gene.

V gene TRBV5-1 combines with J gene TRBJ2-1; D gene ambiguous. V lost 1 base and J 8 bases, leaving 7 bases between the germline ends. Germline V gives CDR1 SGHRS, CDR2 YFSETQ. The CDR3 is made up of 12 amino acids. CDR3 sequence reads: CASSLFMDEQFF. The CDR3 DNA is TGCGCCAGCAGCTTGTTCATGGATGAGCAGTTCTTC.

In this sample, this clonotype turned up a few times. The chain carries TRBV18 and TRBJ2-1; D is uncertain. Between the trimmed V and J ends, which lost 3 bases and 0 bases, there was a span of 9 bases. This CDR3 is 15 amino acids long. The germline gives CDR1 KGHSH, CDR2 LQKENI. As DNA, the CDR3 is TGTGCCAGCTCACCCATGGCTCGCTCCTACAATGAGCAGTTCTTC. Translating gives CASSPMARSYNEQFF. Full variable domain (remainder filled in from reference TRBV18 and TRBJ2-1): NAGVMQNPRHLVRRRGQEARLRCSPMKGHSHVYWYRQLPEEGLKFMVYLQKENIIDESGMPKERFSAEFPKEGPSILRIQQVVRGDSAAYFCASSPMARSYNEQFFGPGTRLTVL.

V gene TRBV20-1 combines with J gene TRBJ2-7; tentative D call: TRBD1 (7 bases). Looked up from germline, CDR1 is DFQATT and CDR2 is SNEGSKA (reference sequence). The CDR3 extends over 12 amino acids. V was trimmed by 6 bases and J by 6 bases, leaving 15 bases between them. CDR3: CSATRQGGEQYF. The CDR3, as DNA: TGCAGTGCGACCCGACAGGGAGGCGAGCAGTACTTC.

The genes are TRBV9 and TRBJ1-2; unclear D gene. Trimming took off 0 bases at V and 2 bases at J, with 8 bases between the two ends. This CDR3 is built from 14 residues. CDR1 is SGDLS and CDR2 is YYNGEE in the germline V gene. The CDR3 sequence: CASSVENQNYGYTF. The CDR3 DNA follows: TGTGCCAGCAGCGTAGAAAACCAAAACTATGGCTACACCTTC.

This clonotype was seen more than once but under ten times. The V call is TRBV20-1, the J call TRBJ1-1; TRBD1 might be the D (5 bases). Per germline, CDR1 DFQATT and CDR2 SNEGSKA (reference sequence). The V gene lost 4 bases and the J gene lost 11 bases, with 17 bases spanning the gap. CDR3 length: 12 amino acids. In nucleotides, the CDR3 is TGCAGTGCTAAGGTGAGGGACCAAGGGGCTTTCTTT. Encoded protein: CSAKVRDQGAFF.

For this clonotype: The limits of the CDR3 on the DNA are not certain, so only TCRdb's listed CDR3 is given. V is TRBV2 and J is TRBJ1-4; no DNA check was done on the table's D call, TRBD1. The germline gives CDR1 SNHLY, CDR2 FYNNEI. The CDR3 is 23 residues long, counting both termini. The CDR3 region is CASGNGGQPQHFGDGTGGEKLFF.

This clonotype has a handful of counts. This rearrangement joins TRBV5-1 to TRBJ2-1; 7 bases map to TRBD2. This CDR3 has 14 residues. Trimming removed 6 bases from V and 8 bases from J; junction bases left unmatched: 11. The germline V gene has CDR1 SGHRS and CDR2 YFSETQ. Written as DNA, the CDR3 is TGCGCCAGCACCCTCGCAGGGAGGGTGGATGAGCAGTTCTTC. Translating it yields CASTLAGRVDEQFF. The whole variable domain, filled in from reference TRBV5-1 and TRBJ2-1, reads KAGVTQTPRYLIKTRGQQVTLSCSPISGHRSVSWYQQTPGQGLQFLFEYFSETQRNKGNFPGRFSGRQFSNSRSEMNVSTLELGDSALYLCASTLAGRVDEQFFGPGTRLTVL.

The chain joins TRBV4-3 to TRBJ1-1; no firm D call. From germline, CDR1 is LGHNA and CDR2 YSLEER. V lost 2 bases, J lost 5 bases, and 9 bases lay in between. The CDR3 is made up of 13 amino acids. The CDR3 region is CASSQLAGTEAFF. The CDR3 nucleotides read TGCGCCAGCAGCCAACTAGCGGGGACTGAAGCTTTCTTT.

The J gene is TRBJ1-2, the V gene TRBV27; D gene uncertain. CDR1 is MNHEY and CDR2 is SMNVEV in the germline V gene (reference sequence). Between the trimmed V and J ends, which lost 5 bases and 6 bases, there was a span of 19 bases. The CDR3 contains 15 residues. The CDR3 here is CASSGGHRILNGYTF. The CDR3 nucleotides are TGTGCCAGCAGTGGCGGGCACCGAATTCTTAATGGCTACACCTTC.

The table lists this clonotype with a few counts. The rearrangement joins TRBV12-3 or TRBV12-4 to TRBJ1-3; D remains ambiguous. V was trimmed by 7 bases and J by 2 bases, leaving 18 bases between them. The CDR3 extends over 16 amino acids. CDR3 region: CASTLLVQGPGNTIYF. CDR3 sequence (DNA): TGTGCCAGCACCCTCCTAGTACAAGGCCCTGGAAACACCATATATTTT.

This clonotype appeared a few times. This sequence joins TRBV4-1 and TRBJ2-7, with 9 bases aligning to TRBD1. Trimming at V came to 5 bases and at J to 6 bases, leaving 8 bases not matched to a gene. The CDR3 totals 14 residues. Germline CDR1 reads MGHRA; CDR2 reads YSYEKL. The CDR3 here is CASSSPGQGFEQYF. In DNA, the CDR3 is TGCGCCAGCAGCTCTCCGGGACAGGGATTCGAGCAGTACTTC.